This TCR beta chain was observed in a study of TIL therapy for anti-PD-1-resistant metastatic lung cancer. Germline V gene lookup returns CDR1 MNHNS and CDR2 SASEGT. This CDR3 comprises 13 residues. The V end lost 1 base, the J end lost 5 bases, and 8 bases lay between the germline ends. The immunoSEQ assay was v3. Libraries were prepared by immunoSEQ multiplex PCR; TCRdb keeps only in-frame clonotypes and omits some of them. In the table there are some 50,000 clones, 70% to 85% of which are singletons. Noted time point: pre-treatment sample, taken before nivolumab and TIL therapy. The sample in question was blood, obtained at baseline. This sequence was found in a man aged 65 to 85 with non-small cell lung cancer. This rearrangement joins TRBV6-1 to TRBJ2-5; no clear D gene. CDR3 coding DNA: TGTGCCAGCAGTGAAGAAATTCGTGAGACCCAGTACTTC. It is translated as CASSEEIRETQYF.